Following are 19 T cell receptor beta chains from one sample sequenced in a study of shared clonotypes between healthy human individuals. The protocol was immunoSEQ multiplex PCR, while the TCRdb copy is restricted to in-frame clones and leaves out a portion. The table shows some 2 million clones, with roughly 94% occurring only once. Sequenced sample: naive CD4+ T cells sorted from blood. Subset reported: CD45RA+ positively selected. All receptors come from a man aged 18 to 35 in good health.

The rearrangement uses TRBV19 and TRBJ2-7; TRBD1 aligns across 8 bases. Germline CDR1 LNHDA, CDR2 SQIVND (reference sequence). CDR3 length equals 14 residues. The V gene end was trimmed by 6 bases and the J gene end by 1 base; junction bases not matched to a gene: 5. The CDR3 here is CASSQTGESYEQYF. The DNA for the CDR3 is TGTGCCAGTAGCCAGACAGGGGAGTCCTACGAGCAGTACTTC.

For this clone: Germline is not matched at one junction end, which may reflect a read error. The chain carries TRBV7-7 and TRBJ2-5; no firm D call. This CDR3 spans 13 amino acids. Germline CDR1 is SSHAT and CDR2 is FNYEAQ (reference sequence). The CDR3 region has the DNA TGTGCTAGCAGCAAGTTTCCCGTTGAGACCCAGTACTTC. Translation gives CASSKFPVETQYF.

The V and J genes are TRBV11-2 and TRBJ2-7, with 7 bases fitting TRBD2. The CDR3 sequence is 15 residues long. Germline V gene data show CDR1 as SGHAT and CDR2 as FQNNGV. V lost 0 bases to trimming and J lost 2 bases; unmatched junction nucleotides: 4. The CDR3 here is CASSLDQRGAYEQYF. The CDR3 DNA follows: TGTGCCAGCAGCTTAGACCAGCGGGGAGCCTACGAGCAGTACTTC.

The chain links TRBV15 to TRBJ2-1; D is uncertain. Per the germline V gene, CDR1 is LNHNV and CDR2 is YYDKDF (reference sequence). V lost 0 bases, J lost 7 bases, and 7 bases lay in between. The CDR3 is 13 residues long. In nucleotides, the CDR3 is TGTGCCACCAGCAGAGATCGGGCGAATGAGCAGTTCTTC. Translation: CATSRDRANEQFF.

V usage is TRBV4-1 and J usage is TRBJ2-4, with TRBD2 identical over 8 bases. V was pared by 0 bases and J by 6 bases, with 7 bases of the junction left unmatched. CDR3 length equals 16 residues. Germline assignment: CDR1 MGHRA and CDR2 YSYEKL. CDR3: CASSQDIGGGSNIQYF. CDR3 DNA sequence: TGCGCCAGCAGCCAAGATATCGGGGGGGGCTCAAACATTCAGTACTTC.

The gene calls are TRBV5-4 and TRBJ2-5, with TRBD1 matching over 10 bases. The CDR3 length is 15 residues. CDR1 is SGHNT, CDR2 YYREEE, per germline (reference sequence). The trim removed 4 bases at V and 7 bases at J, leaving 10 bases unmatched. The CDR3 DNA reads as TGTGCCAGCAGCCCAAAGGGACAGGGGATTGGGACCCAGTACTTC. Amino acids: CASSPKGQGIGTQYF.

This chain joins TRBV30 and TRBJ2-7; 9 nucleotides match TRBD1. The V gene's germline CDR1 is GTSNPN and CDR2 SVGIG (reference sequence). V trimming: 3 bases; J trimming: 6 bases; junction bases outside the gene matches: 6. The CDR3 covers 13 residues. CDR3 in amino acids: CAWRRTGGIEQYF. The CDR3 coding sequence is TGTGCCTGGAGGCGAACAGGGGGCATCGAGCAGTACTTC.

This chain uses TRBV6-1 with TRBJ1-1, with a weak D call TRBD1 (5 bases). Germline lookup yields CDR1 MNHNS and CDR2 SASEGT. This CDR3 comprises 16 residues. Trimming pared 2 bases from V and 1 base from J, leaving 14 bases between. In DNA, the CDR3 is TGTGCCAGCAGTGAAAGGAGGGGCTTCCAGAACACTGAAGCTTTCTTT. Protein: CASSERRGFQNTEAFF.

This chain connects TRBV18 to TRBJ1-4; TRBD1 might be the D (5 bases). The CDR3 has 13 residues. With 6 bases removed from V and 7 bases from J, the gap between germline ends came to 12 bases. In germline, CDR1 is KGHSH, CDR2 LQKENI. The CDR3 DNA follows: TGTGCCAGCTCCGGCAGGGAGGGTGAAAAACTGTTTTTT. Translating gives CASSGREGEKLFF.

The chain has TRBV6-5 and TRBJ2-7; D perhaps matches TRBD2 (5 bases). V dropped 4 bases and J dropped 1 base, with 11 bases sitting between them. Germline-derived CDR1 and CDR2 are MNHEY and SVGAGI. The CDR3 is 14 residues long. CDR3 bases: TGTGCCAGCAGTTCCCCGAGGGATTCCTACGAGCAGTACTTC. Translation gives CASSSPRDSYEQYF.

Here the CDR3 DNA reads TGTGCCATCAGCTACCGGACAACCCACTCCTACGAGCAGTACTTC. It is translated as CAISYRTTHSYEQYF. This chain connects TRBV10-3 to TRBJ2-7, with D possibly being TRBD1 (5 bases). This CDR3 region has 15 residues. The ends were cut back, 6 bases at V and 0 bases at J, with 15 bases in the middle. Per the germline V gene, CDR1 is ENHRY and CDR2 is SYGVKD.

This chain links TRBV4-1 with TRBJ2-7; no firm D call. There are 14 residues in the CDR3. Trimming pared 4 bases from V and 2 bases from J, leaving 12 bases between. Germline CDR1 MGHRA, CDR2 YSYEKL. DNA of the CDR3: TGCGCCAGCAGCCTATCCTCACGCGCCTACGAGCAGTACTTC. Protein sequence: CASSLSSRAYEQYF.

The chain recombines TRBV2 with TRBJ2-1; 7 bases match TRBD1. The germline gives CDR1 SNHLY, CDR2 FYNNEI. The junction had 3 bases not matched to a gene; V was cut back by 5 bases and J by 8 bases. The length of the CDR3 is 12 residues. CDR3 nucleotide sequence: TGTGCCAGCAGTACAGGGGCCCATGAGCAGTTCTTC. Translation gives CASSTGAHEQFF.

V usage is TRBV11-3 and J usage is TRBJ2-5, with 12 bases identical to TRBD2. From germline, CDR1 is SGHNT and CDR2 YENEEA. CDR3 length equals 17 residues. The trim removed 8 bases at V and 1 base at J, leaving 11 bases unmatched. CDR3 protein: CASSSGRAPNVQETQYF. The DNA of the CDR3 is TGTGCCAGCTCTAGCGGGAGGGCCCCCAACGTCCAAGAGACCCAGTACTTC.

The chain carries TRBV5-6 and TRBJ2-3, with 8 bases fitting TRBD2. The CDR3 runs 15 residues. Germline trimming cut 7 bases from V and 6 bases from J; bases unmatched to any gene: 13. Germline assignment: CDR1 SGHDT and CDR2 YYEEEE. CDR3 loop: CASLTGGGRTDTQYF. The DNA for the CDR3 is TGTGCCAGCTTAACAGGTGGCGGGAGGACTGATACGCAGTATTTT.

The chain's CDR3 is CASSEFRVTGELFF. The CDR3 bases are TGCGCCAGCAGTGAGTTTAGGGTCACCGGGGAGCTGTTTTTT. The gene calls are TRBV10-1 and TRBJ2-2; D not certain. The CDR3 runs 14 residues. V was shortened by 1 base and J by 4 bases, with 7 bases between the two germline ends. Germline V gives CDR1 WNHNN, CDR2 SYGVQD (reference sequence).

This chain connects TRBV6-5 to TRBJ2-7, with 10 bases aligning to TRBD2. There are 15 residues in the CDR3. The germline V gene has CDR1 MNHEY and CDR2 SVGAGI. Germline trimming cut 5 bases from V and 1 base from J; bases unmatched to any gene: 5. CDR3 amino acids: CASSRKREGSYEQYF. The CDR3 region has the DNA TGTGCCAGCAGTCGGAAGCGGGAGGGTTCCTACGAGCAGTACTTC.

Regarding this clone: The sample carries other DNA sequences with the same CDR3. J is TRBJ2-5 and V is TRBV9; 9 nucleotides line up with TRBD2. Germline assignment: CDR1 SGDLS and CDR2 YYNGEE. This CDR3 contains 15 residues. Unmatched junction bases numbered 5, after V lost 0 bases and J lost 5 bases. CDR3: CASSVAGLAGETQYF. CDR3 in DNA: TGTGCCAGCAGCGTAGCGGGACTAGCAGGGGAGACCCAGTACTTC. Based on the CDR3 plus reference TRBV9 and TRBJ2-5, the full variable domain is DSGVTQTPKHLITATGQRVTLRCSPRSGDLSVYWYQQSLDQGLQFLIQYYNGEERAKGNILERFSAQQFPDLHSELNLSSLELGDSALYFCASSVAGLAGETQYFGPGTRLLVL.

The chain has TRBV20-1 and TRBJ2-3; D is undetermined. This CDR3 spans 10 amino acids. Per the germline V gene, CDR1 is DFQATT and CDR2 is SNEGSKA (reference sequence). V was pared by 8 bases and J by 3 bases, with 6 bases between. The CDR3 region has the DNA TGCAGTCTCGCGACAGATACGCAGTATTTT. As protein: CSLATDTQYF.